This T cell receptor beta chain originates from a study of T-cell reconstitution after alpha-beta-depleted transplantation in children. Unique molecular identifiers featured in how the TCRbeta library was prepared. In TCRdb, the PCR reads were re-called with MiXCR into one record per CDR3 protein. In the table there are around 500,000 distinct CDR3 sequences, about 12% of which are singletons. Ten or more counts support this clonotype. From germline, CDR1 is SGHTA and CDR2 FQGNSA. The V and J ends lost 3 bases and 2 bases respectively, with 10 bases between them. This CDR3 has 14 residues. Here the sequenced sample was PBMCs from the stem cell graft donor, taken from the stem cell graft. The V and J genes are TRBV7-2 and TRBJ2-5, with D perhaps matching TRBD1 or TRBD2 (6 bases each). The TCR was taken from a human donor who donated a stem cell graft to a child with combined immunodeficiency. The chain's CDR3 is CASSFGGPQETQYF. CDR3 in DNA: TGTGCCAGCAGCTTTGGGGGGCCACAAGAGACCCAGTACTTC.